These T cell receptor beta chains were read from a single sample in a study of human T cells and chemical hapten exposure. TCRdb fed the RACE reads into MiXCR, producing one record per CDR3 protein. The sample lists about 140,000 distinct CDR3 sequences, over 9.5% occurring once. The source was whole blood, collected in connection with sensitization to the hapten diphenylcyclopropenone (DPC). The receptors originated from a woman in her 50s with alopecia areata. Some clones in this sample may be carry-over from other donors' samples. Each CDR3 is given with its conserved first and last residue. D genes are given only for firm matches. Not all rows give a size; the values are once, few, many and, for expanded clones, a class.

j_call d_call v_call clone_size cdr3_aa cdr3_nt
TRBJ1-1 . TRBV30 many CAWARGEAFF TGTGCCTGGGCCCGAGGTGAAGCTTTCTTT
TRBJ2-2 . TRBV24-1 . CATSDFYGGPNTGELFF TGTGCCACCAGTGATTTCTACGGGGGCCCGAACACCGGGGAGCTGTTTTTT
TRBJ1-1 . TRBV12-3/TRBV12-4 many CASSLKRGGSTEAFF TGTGCCAGCAGTTTAAAGCGGGGAGGGTCCACTGAAGCTTTCTTT
TRBJ2-2 . TRBV7-6 few CASSIGQPTGELFF TGTGCCAGCAGCATCGGACAGCCGACCGGGGAGCTGTTTTTT
TRBJ2-1 TRBD2 TRBV28 . CASSQPGLANEQFF TGTGCCAGCAGCCAGCCGGGACTAGCAAATGAGCAGTTCTTC
TRBJ2-1 TRBD1 TRBV7-8 many CASSFGYRGSYNEQFF TGTGCCAGCAGCTTCGGGTACAGGGGGTCATACAATGAGCAGTTCTTC
TRBJ2-1 TRBD2 TRBV7-8 . CASTGGRPSYNEQFF TGTGCCAGCACGGGAGGGAGGCCGTCCTACAATGAGCAGTTCTTC
TRBJ2-7 . TRBV18 few CASSPSGPPYEQYF TGTGCCAGCTCACCATCGGGCCCCCCCTACGAGCAGTACTTC
TRBJ1-3 . TRBV29-1 few CSVGIGSGNTIYF TGCAGCGTTGGAATCGGCTCTGGAAACACCATATATTTT
TRBJ1-4 . TRBV9 . CASSVAEGANEKLFF TGTGCCAGCAGCGTAGCCGAGGGAGCTAATGAAAAACTGTTTTTT
TRBJ2-4 . TRBV18 many CASSPELAKNIQYF TGTGCCAGCTCACCAGAGTTAGCCAAAAACATTCAGTACTTC
TRBJ2-4 . TRBV18 . CASSPSEGDIQYF TGTGCCAGCTCACCATCGGAGGGGGACATTCAGTACTTC
TRBJ2-1 . TRBV28 . CASSLSPGPLKQFF TGTGCCAGCAGTTTATCCCCAGGGCCCCTCAAGCAGTTCTTC
TRBJ1-6 . TRBV3-1 . CASSQRLSPLHF TGTGCCAGCAGTCAGAGGCTTTCACCCCTCCACTTT
TRBJ1-2 . TRBV12-3/TRBV12-4 . CASSPGRSGGYTF TGTGCCAGCAGCCCCGGGCGCTCCGGGGGCTACACCTTC
TRBJ2-5 . TRBV6-5 few CASAYGTAGSETQYF TGTGCCAGCGCTTACGGTACTGCGGGATCGGAGACCCAGTACTTC
TRBJ2-2 TRBD2 TRBV6-2/TRBV6-3 few CASRALTGTSGSTGELFF TGTGCCAGCAGAGCTCTTACCGGGACTAGCGGGAGTACCGGGGAGCTGTTTTTT
TRBJ2-2 . TRBV27 few CASSPRTANTGELFF TGTGCCAGCAGTCCCCGGACAGCGAACACCGGGGAGCTGTTTTTT
TRBJ2-7 . TRBV28 many CASGTTSYEQYF TGTGCCAGCGGGACGACCTCCTACGAGCAGTACTTC
TRBJ1-5 . TRBV25-1 . CASAQIGSNQPQHF TGTGCCAGCGCTCAAATTGGGAGCAATCAGCCCCAGCATTTT
TRBJ2-7 . TRBV6-1 few CASSEERTGNYEQYF TGTGCCAGCAGTGAAGAACGTACGGGGAACTACGAGCAGTACTTC
TRBJ2-4 TRBD1 TRBV6-6 . CASRGQGGQNIQYF TGTGCCAGCAGGGGACAGGGAGGGCAAAACATTCAGTACTTC
TRBJ2-3 TRBD2 TRBV5-1 few CASSLGTSGRDTQYF TGCGCCAGCAGCTTGGGGACTAGCGGGAGAGACACGCAGTATTTT
TRBJ2-3 . TRBV29-1 many CSVEGIGTDTQYF TGCAGCGTTGAGGGGATCGGCACAGATACGCAGTATTTT
TRBJ1-1 . TRBV6-5 many CATSRGFRAFF TGTGCCACCTCCCGAGGGTTTAGAGCTTTCTTT
TRBJ2-3 . TRBV20-1 once CSARAPGVPDTQYF TGCAGTGCTAGAGCGCCGGGAGTCCCAGATACGCAGTATTTT